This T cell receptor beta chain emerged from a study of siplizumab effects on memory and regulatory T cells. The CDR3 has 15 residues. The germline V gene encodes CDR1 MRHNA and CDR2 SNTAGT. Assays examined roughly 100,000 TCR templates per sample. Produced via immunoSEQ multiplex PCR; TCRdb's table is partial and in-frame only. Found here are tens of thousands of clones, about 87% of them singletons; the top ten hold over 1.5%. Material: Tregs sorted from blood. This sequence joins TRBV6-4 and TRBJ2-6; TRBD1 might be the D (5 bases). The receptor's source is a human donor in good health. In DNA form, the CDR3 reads TGTGCGGGGCGGTCCCAGAGCTCTGGGGCCAACGTCCTGACTTTC. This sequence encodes CAGRSQSSGANVLTF.